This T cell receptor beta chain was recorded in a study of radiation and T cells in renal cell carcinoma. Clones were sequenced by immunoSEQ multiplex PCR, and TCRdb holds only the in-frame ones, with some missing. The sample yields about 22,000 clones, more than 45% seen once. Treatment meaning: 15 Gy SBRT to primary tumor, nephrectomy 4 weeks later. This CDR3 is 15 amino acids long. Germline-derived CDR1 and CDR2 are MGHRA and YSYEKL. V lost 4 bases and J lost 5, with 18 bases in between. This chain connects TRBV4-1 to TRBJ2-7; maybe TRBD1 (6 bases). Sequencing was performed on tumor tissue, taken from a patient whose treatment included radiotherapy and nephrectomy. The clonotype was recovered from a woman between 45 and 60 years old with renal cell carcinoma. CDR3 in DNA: TGCGCCAGCAGCCGAGCCGGGACATCCGGCAACGAGCAGTACTTC. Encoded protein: CASSRAGTSGNEQYF.